The 28 T cell receptor beta chains reported below all come from one sample, sequenced in a study of glioma-infiltrating T cells after dendritic cell vaccination listed by TCRdb under 2016. The receptor library was made with the immunoSEQ multiplex PCR assay. Drawn from immuneACCESS, this table holds only the in-frame rearrangements with V and J called that TCRdb kept. Clones are partly lost; checked studies trace under half to an unresolved V gene and leave the rest unexplained. Across this sample there are tens of thousands of clones, with about 85% seen only once. Clones ranked in the top ten supply more than 8% of the sample. The time point tag for this specimen amounts to: after dendritic cell vaccination, including at tumor progression/relapse. The specimen was blood, collected after dendritic cell vaccination. Receptor source: a human donor with glioblastoma.

The chain couples TRBV15 to TRBJ2-1; a weak D match, TRBD1 (6 bases). Trimming cost V 4 bases and J 0 bases, with 10 bases left between them. The germline CDR1 and CDR2 sequences are LNHNV and YYDKDF (reference sequence). The CDR3 covers 15 residues. CDR3 nucleotide sequence: TGTGCCACCAGCAATGACAGGCTCTCCTACAATGAGCAGTTCTTC. It specifies CATSNDRLSYNEQFF.

In this sample, this clone turned up a few times. The chain carries TRBV7-6 and TRBJ2-2, with 8 positions matching TRBD1. Germline loops: CDR1 SGHVS, CDR2 FNYEAQ. V shed 6 bases, J shed 6 bases, and the junction held 9 bases outside the gene matches. The CDR3 has 15 amino acids. CDR3 sequence: CASRSGTGDSGELFF. CDR3 in DNA: TGTGCCAGCAGATCCGGGACAGGAGATTCCGGGGAGCTGTTTTTT.

The chain combines TRBV19 with TRBJ2-7; 9 nucleotides agree with TRBD1. CDR3 size: 15 residues. Germline V gene data show CDR1 as LNHDA and CDR2 as SQIVND (reference sequence). V was clipped by 5 bases and J by 0 bases; unmatched bases: 5. The CDR3 here is CASSEQGAFSYEQYF. DNA of the CDR3: TGTGCCAGTAGTGAACAGGGGGCCTTCTCCTACGAGCAGTACTTC.

The genes are TRBV9 and TRBJ2-7; 7 bases match TRBD1. CDR1 is SGDLS, CDR2 YYNGEE, per germline. This CDR3 is 13 amino acids long. V gave up 0 bases and J gave up 6 bases; unmatched junction bases: 3. The CDR3 sequence: CASSVVPGGEQYF. The CDR3 DNA reads TGTGCCAGCAGCGTAGTCCCAGGGGGCGAGCAGTACTTC. Supplemented by reference TRBV9 and TRBJ2-7, the full variable domain reads DSGVTQTPKHLITATGQRVTLRCSPRSGDLSVYWYQQSLDQGLQFLIQYYNGEERAKGNILERFSAQQFPDLHSELNLSSLELGDSALYFCASSVVPGGEQYFGPGTRLTVT.

The chain links TRBV7-9 to TRBJ2-7; 7 nucleotides align to TRBD1. The ends lost 6 bases at V and 5 bases at J; junction bases unmatched: 7. In germline, CDR1 is SEHNR, CDR2 FQNEAQ (reference sequence). There are 13 residues in the CDR3. CDR3 nucleotide sequence: TGTGCCAGCAGGATCCAGGGGGAGCACGAGCAGTACTTC. Its translation: CASRIQGEHEQYF.

Regarding this clone: The same CDR3 also results from other DNA sequences found in this sample. The V call is TRBV9, the J call TRBJ2-5; 13 positions match TRBD2. V lost 0 bases, J lost 2 bases, and 4 bases stayed unmatched. This CDR3 is built from 17 residues. Germline V gene lookup returns CDR1 SGDLS and CDR2 YYNGEE. The CDR3 DNA reads TGTGCCAGCAGCGTAGGGACTAGCGGGGGCCTACAAGAGACCCAGTACTTC. It encodes CASSVGTSGGLQETQYF.

This chain uses TRBV6-5 with TRBJ2-5, with D perhaps TRBD1 (6 bases). The germline gives CDR1 MNHEY, CDR2 SVGAGI. The CDR3 is 15 amino acids. The V end lost 6 bases, the J end lost 1 base, and 15 bases lay between the germline ends. The CDR3 coding sequence is TGTGCCAGCAGCCAGGGGCAACTGGTCCAAGAGACCCAGTACTTC. This gives the protein CASSQGQLVQETQYF.

J is TRBJ1-1 and V is TRBV6-4; TRBD1 is a possible D gene (6 bases). V lost 4 bases and J lost 1, with 7 bases in between. This CDR3 region has 13 residues. Germline V gives CDR1 MRHNA, CDR2 SNTAGT. The CDR3 spells CASSAGENTEAFF. Written as DNA, the CDR3 is TGTGCCAGCAGTGCAGGGGAGAACACTGAAGCTTTCTTT.

The J gene is TRBJ2-2, the V gene TRBV9; tentative D call: TRBD2 (6 bases). Germline CDR1 is SGDLS and CDR2 is YYNGEE. The V end lost 5 bases, the J end lost 3 bases, and 17 bases lay between the germline ends. This CDR3 has 16 residues. This CDR3 reads CASSYTLGSDTGELFF. Written as DNA, the CDR3 is TGTGCCAGCAGTTATACGCTCGGGAGTGACACCGGGGAGCTGTTTTTT.

The chain carries TRBV5-1 and TRBJ1-2; 9 bases agree with TRBD1. This CDR3 region has 17 residues. Germline trimming cut 4 bases from V and 2 bases from J; bases unmatched to any gene: 12. Germline V gene sequence: CDR1 SGHRS, CDR2 YFSETQ. The CDR3 spells CASSPTSPGQGNYGYTF. CDR3 DNA: TGCGCCAGCAGCCCAACGTCACCGGGACAGGGAAACTATGGCTACACCTTC.

This clone was counted a few times. The rearrangement joins TRBV19 to TRBJ2-1, with TRBD2 identical over 9 bases. The germline V gene encodes CDR1 LNHDA and CDR2 SQIVND (reference sequence). CDR3 length: 16 amino acids. V trimming: 6 bases; J trimming: 8 bases; junction bases outside the gene matches: 14. The CDR3 bases are TGTGCCAGTAGCCTCCGGGCTAGCGGGATCGTAGATGAGCAGTTCTTC. It translates to CASSLRASGIVDEQFF.

The rearrangement joins TRBV19 to TRBJ2-1; 10 positions match TRBD2. This CDR3 spans 15 amino acids. The ends lost 6 bases at V and 7 bases at J; junction bases unmatched: 9. Germline CDR1 LNHDA, CDR2 SQIVND (reference sequence). DNA of the CDR3: TGTGCCAGTAGCCTACTAGCGGGGACGCAGAATGAGCAGTTCTTC. It translates to CASSLLAGTQNEQFF.

The J gene is TRBJ2-1, the V gene TRBV18, with 7 bases aligning to TRBD1. CDR3 length equals 15 residues. With 4 bases clipped from V and 5 bases from J, the junction kept 8 bases outside the gene matches. CDR1 and CDR2 (germline): KGHSH, LQKENI. Here the CDR3 DNA reads TGTGCCAGCTCACTCGAGACAGGGTACGACAATGAGCAGTTCTTC. Amino acids: CASSLETGYDNEQFF.

This chain links TRBV9 with TRBJ1-6; no reliable D call. The CDR3 runs 17 residues. Trimming took 4 bases from V and 8 from J, leaving 22 bases between them. Per the germline V gene, CDR1 is SGDLS and CDR2 is YYNGEE. CDR3 DNA: TGTGCCAGCAGCTCGTGGCCCAGTTTGGTGGAGGATTCACCCCTCCACTTT. This encodes CASSSWPSLVEDSPLHF.

The V and J genes are TRBV2 and TRBJ2-5; D is perhaps TRBD2 (5 bases). The CDR3 extends over 11 amino acids. Germline V gene lookup returns CDR1 SNHLY and CDR2 FYNNEI. The ends were cut back, 6 bases at V and 7 bases at J, with 9 bases in the middle. The CDR3 nucleotides read TGTGCCAGCAGGCTAGAGGGGACCCAGTACTTC. This gives the protein CASRLEGTQYF.

The chain uses TRBV5-1 and TRBJ2-1; TRBD2 is a possible D gene (6 bases). The CDR3 sequence is 16 residues long. V was cut by 4 bases and J by 1 base, with 15 bases left in between. The germline gives CDR1 SGHRS, CDR2 YFSETQ. CDR3 DNA sequence: TGCGCCAGCAGCCCCATAGCGGCTACATCCTACAATGAGCAGTTCTTC. This encodes CASSPIAATSYNEQFF.

The chain combines TRBV19 with TRBJ1-5; no reliable D call. V was pared by 3 bases and J by 0 bases, with 6 bases between. The V gene's germline CDR1 is LNHDA and CDR2 SQIVND (reference sequence). The CDR3 is 14 amino acids. The CDR3 coding sequence is TGTGCCAGTAGTATCGGGGATAGCAATCAGCCCCAGCATTTT. This gives the protein CASSIGDSNQPQHF.

V gene TRBV5-1 combines with J gene TRBJ2-5; 11 bases map to TRBD2. With 6 bases clipped from V and 3 bases from J, the junction kept 4 bases outside the gene matches. The CDR3 is 14 residues long. The germline V gene has CDR1 SGHRS and CDR2 YFSETQ. CDR3 amino acids: CASKRGLAEETQYF. The CDR3 nucleotides read TGCGCCAGCAAACGGGGACTAGCGGAAGAGACCCAGTACTTC.

The chain carries TRBV11-2 and TRBJ2-1; no definite D call. Germline values: CDR1 SGHAT, CDR2 FQNNGV. This CDR3 has 16 amino acids. V was shortened by 4 bases and J by 0 bases, with 13 bases between the two germline ends. The CDR3 spells CASSSRRGSSYNEQFF. The CDR3 DNA follows: TGTGCCAGCAGCTCCCGACGCGGAAGCTCCTACAATGAGCAGTTCTTC.

This chain connects TRBV19 to TRBJ1-2; D may be TRBD1 (6 bases). The CDR3 covers 13 residues. With 5 bases removed from V and 4 bases from J, the gap between germline ends came to 11 bases. Germline loops: CDR1 LNHDA, CDR2 SQIVND (reference sequence). As DNA, the CDR3 is TGTGCCAGTAGTCCAGGGGTGGGCTATGGCTACACCTTC. Its protein is CASSPGVGYGYTF.

The gene calls are TRBV7-9 and TRBJ1-2; D is unclear. The CDR3 is 14 amino acids. V was clipped by 5 bases and J by 1 base, with 11 bases between them. CDR1 and CDR2 (germline): SEHNR, FQNEAQ (reference sequence). The CDR3 loop is CASSTTGSNYGYTF. The CDR3 DNA reads TGTGCCAGCAGCACAACCGGGAGTAACTATGGCTACACCTTC.

The chain couples TRBV5-4 to TRBJ2-5; weak D call: TRBD1 (6 bases). Judging by the DNA end, TRBJ2-7 fits better; the J call may be wrong. This CDR3 is 13 amino acids long. Germline V CDR1 and CDR2: SGHNT, YYREEE (reference sequence). CDR3 in amino acids: CASSLTGYYEQYF. The CDR3 DNA follows: TGTGCCAGCAGCTTGACAGGGTACTACGAGCAGTACTTC.

The J gene is TRBJ1-2, the V gene TRBV2; no definite D call. Germline CDR1 SNHLY, CDR2 FYNNEI. CDR3 length: 15 residues. Trimming removed 7 bases from V and 2 bases from J, with 17 bases in between. The CDR3: CASTPDNTVNYGYTF. CDR3 nucleotides: TGTGCCAGCACCCCCGACAATACTGTAAACTATGGCTACACCTTC. The full variable domain, its missing parts supplied by reference TRBV2 and TRBJ1-2, is EPEVTQTPSHQVTQMGQEVILRCVPISNHLYFYWYRQILGQKVEFLVSFYNNEISEKSEIFDDQFSVERPDGSNFTLKIRSTKLEDSAMYFCASTPDNTVNYGYTFGSGTRLTVV.

This clone was counted a few times. The chain couples TRBV11-3 to TRBJ2-7; TRBD1 aligns across 7 bases. CDR3 length equals 15 residues. V dropped 5 bases and J dropped 1; count of bases not matched to a gene: 8. Germline lookup yields CDR1 SGHNT and CDR2 YENEEA. CDR3 in amino acids: CASSLRTGRSYEQYF. CDR3 in DNA: TGTGCCAGCAGCCTAAGGACAGGAAGATCCTACGAGCAGTACTTC.

The chain combines TRBV7-9 with TRBJ1-2; unclear D gene. Trimming took 3 bases from V and 2 from J, leaving 7 bases between them. The CDR3 runs to 13 residues. The V gene's germline CDR1 is SEHNR and CDR2 FQNEAQ (reference sequence). CDR3 in amino acids: CASSFSGNYGYTF. The CDR3 region has the DNA TGTGCCAGCAGCTTTTCCGGGAACTATGGCTACACCTTC.

The CDR3 is CASSLVGEGSYEQYF. The CDR3 coding sequence is TGTGCCAGCAGCTTAGTAGGGGAGGGATCCTACGAGCAGTACTTC. The chain joins TRBV7-2 to TRBJ2-7; 7 nucleotides align to TRBD2. Germline V CDR1 and CDR2: SGHTA, FQGNSA. Germline trimming cut 1 base from V and 1 base from J; bases unmatched to any gene: 4. The CDR3 sequence is 15 residues long.

The chain employs TRBV6-6 and TRBJ2-1; 10 bases fit TRBD1. This CDR3 is built from 16 residues. Per germline, CDR1 MNHNY and CDR2 SVGAGI (reference sequence). V was clipped by 6 bases and J by 5 bases; unmatched bases: 10. Written as DNA, the CDR3 is TGTGCCAGCAGCTTAATCCGGGACAGGGGCCACAATGAGCAGTTCTTC. This translates into CASSLIRDRGHNEQFF.

The V gene is TRBV7-8, the J gene TRBJ2-7; 7 nucleotides match TRBD1. The CDR3 is 13 amino acids. The germline V gene has CDR1 SGHVS and CDR2 FQNEAQ. V lost 5 bases, J lost 4 bases, and 5 bases stayed unmatched. CDR3 in amino acids: CASSHGTEYEQYF. The CDR3 DNA follows: TGTGCCAGCAGCCACGGGACAGAATACGAGCAGTACTTC.